This record looks at one T cell receptor (beta chain) sequence and its context. The data derive from a study of blood T cell repertoires in COVID-19. Study at large: PBMCs, B-cell-depleted T cells, or T cells provided the cDNA or gDNA that made up the material.

TCRdb's table, derived via immunoSEQ multiplex PCR, lists solely in-frame clones and lacks some. The sample contains about 42,000 clones, around four fifths of which appear only once. The V gene end was trimmed by 3 bases and the J gene end by 2 bases; junction bases not matched to a gene: 9. CDR1 is SGDLS and CDR2 is YYNGEE in the germline V gene. The CDR3 runs to 18 residues. This chain links TRBV9 with TRBJ2-2; 11 bases are a match to TRBD1. This sequence was found in a man aged 50-59 years with active COVID-19. Sequenced material: peripheral blood. The CDR3 reads CASSEDSWTGGNTGELFF. CDR3 DNA sequence: TGTGCCAGCAGCGAAGATTCTTGGACAGGGGGCAACACCGGGGAGCTGTTTTTT.